Each of the 17 T cell receptor beta chains below was sequenced from the same sample in a study of T cell clonality in common variable immunodeficiency. Whole-study results and caveats: Fewer deletions and N-nucleotide insertions were reportedly seen in common variable immunodeficiency TCR beta sequences.

The repertoire was sequenced with immunoSEQ multiplex PCR; TCRdb's copy has only in-frame clones and lacks some. The sample presents some 28,000 clones, none singletons. These receptors lack a known antigen. Input material: peripheral blood mononuclear cells. These receptors were obtained from a human donor with common variable immunodeficiency.

This clone turned up a few times. The DNA ends 3 residues before the CDR3 does, and the rest of the CDR3 is filled in from the germline J gene. The chain is built from TRBV11-3 and TRBJ2-3; D gene ambiguous. CDR3 length: 15 residues. Germline lookup yields CDR1 SGHNT and CDR2 YENEEA. V was pared by 1 base and J by 4 bases, with 12 bases between. The sequenced part of the CDR3 DNA is TGTGCCAGCAGCTTAGGAGGCAGGTACCCAGATACG. Translating it yields CASSLGGRYPDT. In full, the CDR3 reads CASSLGGRYPDTQYF.

Regarding this clone: The read gets to within 3 residues of the CDR3 end, and the germline J gene fills in the rest. The rearrangement uses TRBV30 and TRBJ2-7; D perhaps matches TRBD1 (6 bases). The CDR3 runs 13 residues. V was pared by 1 base and J by 6 bases, with 13 bases between. Per the germline V gene, CDR1 is GTSNPN and CDR2 is SVGIG (reference sequence). The DNA read from the CDR3 is TGTGCCTGGAGTGCTATTCAGGGGAGCGAG. As protein: CAWSAIQGSE. The whole CDR3 protein is CAWSAIQGSEQYF.

This clone was observed at least ten times. The CDR3 end falls 3 residues outside the read, so it is completed with the germline J gene. This chain joins TRBV20-1 and TRBJ1-6, with D unresolved. This CDR3 has 15 residues. The V end lost 1 base, the J end lost 8 bases, and 15 bases lay between the germline ends. Germline V gene lookup returns CDR1 DFQATT and CDR2 SNEGSKA (reference sequence). The CDR3: CSARGFLSTDSPLHF. The CDR3 DNA, read in part, is TGCAGTGCTAGAGGATTCCTTAGTACGGATTCACCC.

This clone was picked up many times. The read falls 3 residues short of the CDR3 end, and the missing part is taken from the germline J gene. The chain carries TRBV7-9 and TRBJ1-4; 9 bases agree with TRBD1. This CDR3 is built from 14 residues. V lost 5 bases, J lost 4 bases, and 2 bases stayed unmatched. Germline V CDR1 and CDR2: SEHNR, FQNEAQ (reference sequence). The CDR3 DNA, read in part, is TGTGCCAGCAGCCAGGGACAGGGTAATGAAAAA. Its translation: CASSQGQGNEK. The full CDR3 protein reads CASSQGQGNEKLFF.

The CDR3 sequence: CASSLSRSGGDTQYF. CDR3 DNA, as far as it was read: TGTGCCAGCAGCTTAAGCCGCTCCGGGGGGGATACG. The chain joins TRBV7-9 to TRBJ2-3; 7 nucleotides agree with TRBD2. The read ends 3 residues shy of where the CDR3 ends; the end is completed using the germline J gene. J gave up 6 bases and V 2 bases, and 8 bases lay outside the gene matches. CDR1 is SEHNR, CDR2 FQNEAQ, per germline (reference sequence). CDR3 size: 15 residues.

Many counts were recorded for this clone. With the read ending 3 residues before the CDR3 end, the germline J gene is used to fill in that end. The chain links TRBV11-2 to TRBJ1-1, with D maybe TRBD1 (5 bases). V shed 2 bases and J shed 0 bases, with 10 bases lying between them. Germline values: CDR1 SGHAT, CDR2 FQNNGV. The CDR3 contains 15 residues. CDR3 amino acids: CASSLPGSMNTEAFF. The CDR3 bases that were read are TGTGCCAGCAGCTTACCAGGGAGCATGAACACTGAA.

A note on this clone: The sequenced fragment ends 3 residues before the CDR3 boundary, so the rest is inferred from the germline J gene. This chain connects TRBV18 to TRBJ2-7; D is uncertain. Trimming took off 3 bases at V and 0 bases at J, with 6 bases between the two ends. CDR1 KGHSH and CDR2 LQKENI come from the germline V gene. The CDR3 consists of 13 residues. The DNA read from the CDR3 is TGTGCCAGCTCACCTTACAGCTCCTACGAG. Its translation: CASSPYSSYE. The whole CDR3 protein is CASSPYSSYEQYF. Based on the CDR3 plus reference TRBV18 and TRBJ2-7, the full variable domain is NAGVMQNPRHLVRRRGQEARLRCSPMKGHSHVYWYRQLPEEGLKFMVYLQKENIIDESGMPKERFSAEFPKEGPSILRIQQVVRGDSAAYFCASSPYSSYEQYFGPGTRLTVT.

As regards this clone: The read gets to within 3 residues of the CDR3 end, and the germline J gene fills in the rest. The chain recombines TRBV7-2 with TRBJ2-7, with 7 bases that match TRBD1. The trim removed 4 bases at V and 1 base at J, leaving 4 bases unmatched. The CDR3 has 14 amino acids. Germline values: CDR1 SGHTA, CDR2 FQGNSA. The CDR3 bases that were read are TGTGCCAGCAGCTCGGGCAGGGGGTCCTACGAG. It codes for CASSSGRGSYE. In full, the CDR3 reads CASSSGRGSYEQYF. The variable domain in full, completed from reference TRBV7-2 and TRBJ2-7, reads GAGVSQSPSNKVTEKGKDVELRCDPISGHTALYWYRQSLGQGLEFLIYFQGNSAPDKSGLPSDRFSAERTGGSVSTLTIQRTQQEDSAVYLCASSSGRGSYEQYFGPGTRLTVT.

Ten or more counts support this clone. The read terminates 3 residues ahead of where the CDR3 ends, so the germline J gene completes it. The V and J genes are TRBV7-2 and TRBJ2-5; D remains ambiguous. The CDR3 spans 14 residues. Germline-derived CDR1 and CDR2 are SGHTA and FQGNSA. V was pared by 5 bases and J by 0 bases, with 10 bases between. The sequenced part of the CDR3 DNA is TGTGCCAGCAGCGCAGTAGGGTACCAAGAGACC. Its protein product is CASSAVGYQET. The entire CDR3 is CASSAVGYQETQYF.

The CDR3 DNA, read in part, is TGTGCCAGTAGTATCTTATATCGGGAGGGGGCGTCTAACTATGGC. Translation gives CASSILYREGASNYG. The entire CDR3 sequence reads CASSILYREGASNYGYTF. The chain employs TRBV19 and TRBJ1-2; 7 bases fit TRBD1. The read ends 3 residues early relative to the CDR3; the germline J gene fills the gap. There are 18 residues in the CDR3. The germline V gene encodes CDR1 LNHDA and CDR2 SQIVND (reference sequence). Trimming at V came to 3 bases and at J to 0 bases, leaving 13 bases not matched to a gene.

Only a few counts were recorded for this clone. The CDR3 end falls 3 residues outside the read, so it is completed with the germline J gene. The chain recombines TRBV7-2 with TRBJ2-2; 7 bases line up with TRBD1. V dropped 3 bases and J dropped 6; count of bases not matched to a gene: 4. The CDR3 covers 14 residues. Germline V gene data show CDR1 as SGHTA and CDR2 as FQGNSA. The CDR3 here is CASSFVGGAGELFF. CDR3 DNA, as far as it was read: TGTGCCAGCAGCTTCGTAGGGGGCGCCGGGGAG.

In its sample, this clone was seen a few times. Read data end 3 residues before the CDR3 end; the end is taken from the germline J gene. The chain couples TRBV19 to TRBJ2-3, with 8 bases lining up with TRBD1. V lost 0 bases, J lost 0 bases, and 11 bases stayed unmatched. The CDR3 is 19 residues long. Germline V gene sequence: CDR1 LNHDA, CDR2 SQIVND (reference sequence). CDR3 protein: CASSIDLGLTGGSTDTQYF. CDR3 bases read: TGTGCCAGTAGTATAGATTTGGGCCTCACAGGGGGAAGCACAGATACG.

By frequency in the sample, this clone is medium-sized. With the read ending 3 residues before the CDR3 end, the germline J gene is used to fill in that end. The gene calls are TRBV7-2 and TRBJ2-1, with 11 positions matching TRBD2. This CDR3 has 15 amino acids. The germline V gene has CDR1 SGHTA and CDR2 FQGNSA. Unmatched junction bases numbered 7, after V lost 4 bases and J lost 8 bases. The CDR3 bases that were read are TGTGCCAGCAGCTCGGATAGCGGGGGGGCGGATGAG. Protein: CASSSDSGGADE. The complete CDR3 reads CASSSDSGGADEQFF.

Regarding this clone: The CDR3 end is not reached by the read, which stops 3 residues before it; the germline J gene fills it in. The gene calls are TRBV7-2 and TRBJ2-5, with D possibly TRBD2 on 7 matching bases. V gave up 3 bases and J gave up 5 bases, with 13 bases separating them. CDR1 and CDR2 from the germline V gene are SGHTA and FQGNSA. This CDR3 spans 14 amino acids. The DNA read from the CDR3 is TGTGCCAGCAGCTTCGCGGGGGCCGCGGAGACC. Its translation is CASSFAGAAET. Given in full, the CDR3 is CASSFAGAAETQYF.

This clone was seen a few times. From the germline J gene comes the end of the CDR3, since the read stops 3 residues before it. The chain recombines TRBV2 with TRBJ2-2; 7 nucleotides align to TRBD2. With 5 bases clipped from V and 5 bases from J, the junction kept 8 bases outside the gene matches. This CDR3 is 15 amino acids long. The germline V gene has CDR1 SNHLY and CDR2 FYNNEI. The CDR3 is CASSQTGGRTGELFF. Partial CDR3 DNA: TGTGCCAGCAGTCAAACGGGGGGTCGGACCGGGGAG.

With regard to this clone: With the read ending 3 residues before the CDR3 end, the germline J gene is used to fill in that end. The chain joins TRBV6-2 or TRBV6-3 to TRBJ2-1, with 9 bases matching TRBD1. Germline V gene data show CDR1 as MNHEY and CDR2 as SVGEGT. V lost 0 bases and J lost 6; bases outside the gene matches: 3. This CDR3 spans 15 amino acids. CDR3 region: CASSYSETGGNEQFF. The sequenced part of the CDR3 DNA is TGTGCCAGCAGTTACTCCGAGACAGGGGGCAATGAG.

As concerns this clone: The read halts 3 residues ahead of the CDR3 end, with the missing end drawn from the germline J gene. This chain connects TRBV5-1 to TRBJ2-7; perhaps TRBD2 as D (6 bases). V lost 3 bases and J 2 bases, leaving 12 bases between the germline ends. Germline CDR1 reads SGHRS; CDR2 reads YFSETQ. This CDR3 is built from 14 residues. The CDR3: CASSSPGLTYEQYF. CDR3 DNA, as far as it was read: TGCGCCAGCAGCTCGCCGGGACTTACCTACGAG.